Each of the 9 T cell receptor beta chains below was sequenced from the same sample in a study of T-cell reconstitution after alpha-beta-depleted transplantation in children. Unique molecular identifiers were incorporated when the TCRbeta library was constructed. MiXCR was run by TCRdb on the PCR reads, yielding one entry per CDR3 protein. The data hold approximately 250,000 distinct CDR3 sequences, with under 30% observed a single time. The sample consisted of PBMCs, taken before TCRalphabeta/CD19-depleted stem cell transplant. Receptor source: a girl aged 2-15 years with Fanconi anemia, due to receive a stem cell transplant.

This clonotype was recorded many times. V is TRBV6-5 and J is TRBJ2-2; 7 bases map to TRBD1. Trimming removed 4 bases from V and 10 bases from J; junction bases left unmatched: 12. Germline V gene sequence: CDR1 MNHEY, CDR2 SVGAGI. The CDR3 is 15 residues long. CDR3 region: CASSWGQSRREELFF. The CDR3 DNA is TGTGCCAGCAGTTGGGGACAGTCGCGACGGGAGGAGCTGTTTTTT.

At least ten counts were recorded for this clonotype. This chain links TRBV12-3 or TRBV12-4 with TRBJ2-6; no definite D call. The CDR3 is 18 amino acids. Trimming removed 2 bases from V and 0 bases from J, with 14 bases in between. CDR3 in amino acids: CASSLPVSPGSGANVLTF. The CDR3 DNA follows: TGTGCCAGCAGTTTACCGGTTTCCCCTGGCTCTGGGGCCAACGTCCTGACTTTC.

This clonotype showed up many times. The J gene is TRBJ2-1, the V gene TRBV29-1; 9 nucleotides match TRBD2. This CDR3 spans 14 amino acids. CDR1 and CDR2 (germline): SQVTM, ANQGSEA. The trim removed 1 base at V and 8 bases at J, leaving 6 bases unmatched. CDR3 in amino acids: CSVEAWTSVHEQFF. In DNA form, the CDR3 reads TGCAGCGTTGAAGCTTGGACTAGCGTCCATGAGCAGTTCTTC.

The chain joins TRBV5-1 to TRBJ2-1; 8 nucleotides match TRBD1. V lost 0 bases and J lost 2; bases outside the gene matches: 1. The length of the CDR3 is 15 residues. CDR1 and CDR2 (germline): SGHRS, YFSETQ. In nucleotides, the CDR3 is TGCGCCAGCAGCTTGGTGGACAGGGCCTACAATGAGCAGTTCTTC. Encoded protein: CASSLVDRAYNEQFF.

This clonotype was seen more than once but under ten times. This rearrangement joins TRBV29-1 to TRBJ2-1, with 8 bases aligning to TRBD1. J lost 7 bases, V lost 4 bases, and 9 bases had no gene match. Germline V gene sequence: CDR1 SQVTM, CDR2 ANQGSEA. There are 14 residues in the CDR3. CDR3 in amino acids: CSVGKLTGGNEQFF. For the CDR3, the DNA is TGCAGCGTTGGAAAGCTAACAGGGGGAAATGAGCAGTTCTTC.

This chain joins TRBV29-1 and TRBJ2-7; tentative D call: TRBD1 (5 bases). This CDR3 comprises 12 residues. Germline-derived CDR1 and CDR2 are SQVTM and ANQGSEA. V lost 4 bases and J lost 7, with 14 bases in between. CDR3 amino acids: CSVAYQGWEQYF. CDR3 in DNA: TGCAGCGTTGCCTATCAGGGTTGGGAGCAGTACTTC.

This clonotype showed up just a few times. The rearrangement links TRBV29-1 to TRBJ2-7; TRBD1 aligns across 8 bases. V lost 4 bases and J lost 0; bases outside the gene matches: 5. The CDR3 is 14 residues long. Germline lookup yields CDR1 SQVTM and CDR2 ANQGSEA. The CDR3: CSVVQGANSYEQYF. DNA for the CDR3: TGCAGCGTTGTTCAGGGGGCTAACTCCTACGAGCAGTACTTC.

This clonotype occurred many times. This chain joins TRBV29-1 and TRBJ2-5; D not resolved. Trimming stripped 7 bases from V and 7 bases from J, with 16 bases between. The length of the CDR3 is 12 residues. From germline, CDR1 is SQVTM and CDR2 ANQGSEA. The CDR3 region is CSASHWDGTQYF. DNA for the CDR3: TGCAGCGCCTCTCATTGGGATGGGACCCAGTACTTC.

The gene calls are TRBV11-3 and TRBJ2-5, with D possibly TRBD2 on 6 matching bases. Looked up from germline, CDR1 is SGHNT and CDR2 is YENEEA. The CDR3 is made up of 16 amino acids. The V and J ends lost 1 base and 3 bases respectively, with 15 bases between them. CDR3 DNA sequence: TGTGCCAGCAGCTTAGGATCCGGGGGAGGAAAAGAGACCCAGTACTTC. Translation: CASSLGSGGGKETQYF.